A selection of T cell receptor beta chains follows, all from one sample in a study of T cell responses to AZD1222 COVID-19 vaccine. Sequencing was performed with immunoSEQ multiplex PCR; in TCRdb, only in-frame clones are kept and a portion is missing. The sample lists about 190,000 clones; almost 95% were seen once. Sequences were derived from peripheral blood, sampled on day 0 of AZD1222 vaccination. The source of these receptors is an adult in good health. Each CDR3 is given with its conserved first and last residue. D genes are given only for firm matches. Rows give clone size only sometimes, using once, few, many, or a class for an expanded clone.

abundance: medium-sized; j_gene: TRBJ1-5; d_gene: NA; len: 15; v_gene: TRBV28; CDR3aa: CASSFWQPRAQPQHF; CDR3nt: TGTGCCAGCAGTTTCTGGCAGCCCCGCGCGCAGCCCCAGCATTTT
abundance: NA; j_gene: TRBJ2-2; d_gene: NA; len: 13; v_gene: TRBV24-1; CDR3aa: CATSDSYTGELFF; CDR3nt: TGTGCCACCAGTGATTCTTACACCGGGGAGCTGTTTTTT
abundance: NA; j_gene: TRBJ2-2; d_gene: TRBD1; len: 19; v_gene: TRBV15; CDR3aa: CATSRGRDRGFANTGELFF; CDR3nt: TGTGCCACCAGCAGAGGCCGGGACAGGGGTTTTGCGAACACCGGGGAGCTGTTTTTT
abundance: NA; j_gene: TRBJ2-7; d_gene: NA; len: 13; v_gene: TRBV27; CDR3aa: CASSLGFRGEQYF; CDR3nt: TGTGCCAGCAGTTTGGGATTCCGCGGGGAGCAGTACTTC
abundance: NA; j_gene: TRBJ1-1; d_gene: NA; len: 15; v_gene: TRBV15; CDR3aa: CATSRDRRINTEAFF; CDR3nt: TGTGCCACCAGCAGAGATCGCCGCATTAACACTGAAGCTTTCTTT
abundance: NA; j_gene: TRBJ1-2; d_gene: NA; len: 12; v_gene: TRBV24-1; CDR3aa: CATSDQNYGYTF; CDR3nt: TGTGCCACCAGTGATCAGAACTATGGCTACACCTTC
abundance: NA; j_gene: TRBJ2-7; d_gene: NA; len: 13; v_gene: TRBV27; CDR3aa: CASSLLPPYEQYF; CDR3nt: TGTGCCAGCAGTTTATTACCCCCCTACGAGCAGTACTTC
abundance: NA; j_gene: TRBJ1-6; d_gene: NA; len: 14; v_gene: TRBV5-1; CDR3aa: CASSLLGDNSPLHF; CDR3nt: TGCGCCAGCAGCTTGCTGGGCGATAATTCACCCCTCCACTTT
abundance: few; j_gene: TRBJ1-2; d_gene: TRBD1; len: 15; v_gene: TRBV5-4; CDR3aa: CASSLAGTENYGYTF; CDR3nt: TGTGCCAGCAGCTTGGCCGGGACAGAGAACTATGGCTACACCTTC
abundance: NA; j_gene: TRBJ1-3; d_gene: NA; len: 14; v_gene: TRBV5-6; CDR3aa: CASSLAGPGNTIYF; CDR3nt: TGTGCCAGCAGCTTGGCAGGGCCTGGAAACACCATATATTTT
abundance: NA; j_gene: TRBJ1-5; d_gene: NA; len: 15; v_gene: TRBV19; CDR3aa: CASTPRGGGNQPQHF; CDR3nt: TGTGCCAGTACCCCTAGGGGAGGCGGCAATCAGCCCCAGCATTTT
abundance: few; j_gene: TRBJ2-6; d_gene: TRBD2; len: 16; v_gene: TRBV28; CDR3aa: CASSPLAGSGANVLTF; CDR3nt: TGTGCCAGCAGTCCCCTAGCGGGGTCTGGGGCCAACGTCCTGACTTTC
abundance: NA; j_gene: TRBJ2-1; d_gene: TRBD2; len: 15; v_gene: TRBV6-5; CDR3aa: CASRRLAGGNNEQFF; CDR3nt: TGTGCCAGCAGAAGACTAGCGGGAGGGAACAATGAGCAGTTCTTC